A selection of T cell receptor beta chains follows, all from one sample in a study of cytomegalovirus exposure and HLA in healthy donors. Sequencing was performed with immunoSEQ multiplex PCR; in TCRdb, only in-frame clones are kept and a portion is missing. The sample shows about 100,000 clones, more than 80% of them seen only once. What was sequenced was PBMCs. The receptor set was obtained from a man aged 30-40 years in good health and CMV-seronegative. Each CDR3 is given with its conserved first and last residue. D genes are given only for firm matches. A clone size is listed for some rows: how often the clone was seen (once, few, many), or a class if it is expanded.

cdr3_nt: TGTGCCAGCAGCACTCGCCAGGCAACTACGCAGTATTTT
cdr3_aa: CASSTRQATTQYF
clone_size: few
j_call: TRBJ2-3
d_call: NA
v_call: TRBV7-2

cdr3_nt: TGTGCCAGCAGCAAAGAGGGGGACAGCAATCAGCCCCAGCATTTT
cdr3_aa: CASSKEGDSNQPQHF
clone_size: few
j_call: TRBJ1-5
d_call: NA
v_call: TRBV21-1

cdr3_nt: TGCAGCGTTGAAGATCGGGCTAGCGGGGGACCTGTAGATACGCAGTATTTT
cdr3_aa: CSVEDRASGGPVDTQYF
clone_size: NA
j_call: TRBJ2-3
d_call: TRBD2
v_call: TRBV29-1

cdr3_nt: TGTGCCAGCAGCGGGACAGGGTTTGTAGCTTTCTTT
cdr3_aa: CASSGTGFVAFF
clone_size: NA
j_call: TRBJ1-1
d_call: TRBD1
v_call: TRBV25-1

cdr3_nt: TGTGCCAGTAGTATGGCCTCGACAGGGGGGAACACTGAAGCTTTCTTT
cdr3_aa: CASSMASTGGNTEAFF
clone_size: few
j_call: TRBJ1-1
d_call: TRBD1
v_call: TRBV19

cdr3_nt: TGCGCCAGCAGCCAAGATATGGGCCGGGGAGAGACCCAGTACTTC
cdr3_aa: CASSQDMGRGETQYF
clone_size: NA
j_call: TRBJ2-5
d_call: NA
v_call: TRBV4-3

cdr3_nt: TGCGCCAGCAGCCAAGGGACAGGGGGTTCCTACAATGAGCAGTTCTTC
cdr3_aa: CASSQGTGGSYNEQFF
clone_size: once
j_call: TRBJ2-1
d_call: TRBD1
v_call: TRBV4-3

cdr3_nt: TGTGCCACCGCAAGGGGGCACCCCACTTACGAGCAGTACTTC
cdr3_aa: CATARGHPTYEQYF
clone_size: NA
j_call: TRBJ2-7
d_call: TRBD1
v_call: TRBV28

cdr3_nt: TGTGCCAGCGGGACAGGGCATGGCTACACCTTC
cdr3_aa: CASGTGHGYTF
clone_size: NA
j_call: TRBJ1-2
d_call: TRBD1
v_call: TRBV27

cdr3_nt: TGTGCCAGCAGTTTGTTGGGGACAGGGACCCAGCCCCAGCATTTT
cdr3_aa: CASSLLGTGTQPQHF
clone_size: NA
j_call: TRBJ1-5
d_call: TRBD1
v_call: TRBV27

cdr3_nt: TGCGCCAGCAGCCCGGGGACAGGGGGCGATTTAGGAAGCAATCAGCCCCAGCATTTT
cdr3_aa: CASSPGTGGDLGSNQPQHF
clone_size: NA
j_call: TRBJ1-5
d_call: TRBD1
v_call: TRBV5-1

cdr3_nt: TGTGCCAGCAGTGCCCGGGACAGGGGTTGGAGCAATCAGCCCCAGCATTTT
cdr3_aa: CASSARDRGWSNQPQHF
clone_size: NA
j_call: TRBJ1-5
d_call: TRBD1
v_call: TRBV25-1

cdr3_nt: TGTGCCAGCAGTTTATCACCGGGACAGGGAACCTCCTACGAGCAGTACTTC
cdr3_aa: CASSLSPGQGTSYEQYF
clone_size: NA
j_call: TRBJ2-7
d_call: TRBD1
v_call: TRBV27

cdr3_nt: TGTGCCAGCAGCGTAGCTACCCCCAGGACTAGCGGGAGCCTGACAGATACGCAGTATTTT
cdr3_aa: CASSVATPRTSGSLTDTQYF
clone_size: NA
j_call: TRBJ2-3
d_call: TRBD2
v_call: TRBV9

cdr3_nt: TGTGCCAGCAGCCAAGATCAATCGGGGGGTAGTGACGAGCAGTACTTC
cdr3_aa: CASSQDQSGGSDEQYF
clone_size: few
j_call: TRBJ2-7
d_call: TRBD2
v_call: TRBV4-2

cdr3_nt: TGTGCCAGCAGTTACTCGTTCGAGGGACTGTACAATGAGCAGTTCTTC
cdr3_aa: CASSYSFEGLYNEQFF
clone_size: few
j_call: TRBJ2-1
d_call: NA
v_call: TRBV6-5

cdr3_nt: TGTGCCAGTAGTATCTCACAGGGGCGCCAAGAGACCCAGTACTTC
cdr3_aa: CASSISQGRQETQYF
clone_size: NA
j_call: TRBJ2-5
d_call: TRBD1
v_call: TRBV19

cdr3_nt: TGTGCCTGGCGCCCTAGCGGAGACTACGAGCAGTACTTC
cdr3_aa: CAWRPSGDYEQYF
clone_size: NA
j_call: TRBJ2-7
d_call: TRBD2
v_call: TRBV30

cdr3_nt: TGTGCCAGCAGTTTCTCCGCTCGGGAAAATGAGCAGTTCTTC
cdr3_aa: CASSFSARENEQFF
clone_size: NA
j_call: TRBJ2-1
d_call: NA
v_call: TRBV28

cdr3_nt: TGTGCCAGTACCTTACCGGGTCAGCCCCAGCATTTT
cdr3_aa: CASTLPGQPQHF
clone_size: NA
j_call: TRBJ1-5
d_call: NA
v_call: TRBV7-2

cdr3_nt: TGCGCCAGCAGCCTATCACCGACAGATAACACTGAAGCTTTCTTT
cdr3_aa: CASSLSPTDNTEAFF
clone_size: once
j_call: TRBJ1-1
d_call: NA
v_call: TRBV4-1

cdr3_nt: TGTGCCAGCAGTTTATGGGCCAGAGACCAAGAGACCCAGTACTTC
cdr3_aa: CASSLWARDQETQYF
clone_size: NA
j_call: TRBJ2-5
d_call: NA
v_call: TRBV27

cdr3_nt: TGTGCCAGCAGCCCCGGCGGGGGGAGAGGCTACACCTTC
cdr3_aa: CASSPGGGRGYTF
clone_size: NA
j_call: TRBJ1-2
d_call: NA
v_call: TRBV7-2

cdr3_nt: TGTGCCAGTAGCCGACGGGAACGGAACACTGAAGCTTTCTTT
cdr3_aa: CASSRRERNTEAFF
clone_size: NA
j_call: TRBJ1-1
d_call: NA
v_call: TRBV19

cdr3_nt: TGTGCCAGCAGCGTATATGGGACAGGGGTCACCGGGGAGCTGTTTTTT
cdr3_aa: CASSVYGTGVTGELFF
clone_size: NA
j_call: TRBJ2-2
d_call: TRBD1
v_call: TRBV9

cdr3_nt: TGTGCCAGCAGCTTGAGTTTGTCGGGAGTAGAGACCCAGTACTTC
cdr3_aa: CASSLSLSGVETQYF
clone_size: NA
j_call: TRBJ2-5
d_call: NA
v_call: TRBV7-9

cdr3_nt: TGTGCCAGCAGCACCGGACAGGGATCCTACGAGCAGTACTTC
cdr3_aa: CASSTGQGSYEQYF
clone_size: NA
j_call: TRBJ2-7
d_call: TRBD1
v_call: TRBV9

cdr3_nt: TGCGCCAGCAGCTTGGAGGGAGCTAACTATGGCTACACCTTC
cdr3_aa: CASSLEGANYGYTF
clone_size: NA
j_call: TRBJ1-2
d_call: NA
v_call: TRBV5-1

cdr3_nt: TGTGCCAGCAGCCCCATTCGGGAGGTCTACAATGAGCAGTTCTTC
cdr3_aa: CASSPIREVYNEQFF
clone_size: NA
j_call: TRBJ2-1
d_call: TRBD2
v_call: TRBV11-2

cdr3_nt: TGCAGCGTTGAGACAGGCACCGGGGAGCTGTTTTTT
cdr3_aa: CSVETGTGELFF
clone_size: NA
j_call: TRBJ2-2
d_call: NA
v_call: TRBV29-1

cdr3_nt: TGTGCCACCAGCAGAGAGCGACTAGCGGGAGGGAATGAGCAGTTCTTC
cdr3_aa: CATSRERLAGGNEQFF
clone_size: NA
j_call: TRBJ2-1
d_call: TRBD2
v_call: TRBV15

cdr3_nt: TGTGCCAGCAGACGAGCTAGCGGGGCTGCCGGGGAGCTGTTTTTT
cdr3_aa: CASRRASGAAGELFF
clone_size: NA
j_call: TRBJ2-2
d_call: TRBD2
v_call: TRBV6-1

cdr3_nt: TGTGCCAGCAGCTTGGGGCGACAGCTATTCTATGGCTACACCTTC
cdr3_aa: CASSLGRQLFYGYTF
clone_size: NA
j_call: TRBJ1-2
d_call: NA
v_call: TRBV5-5

cdr3_nt: TGCGCCAGCAGCCAAGGTCCTGTGTTCGGGACAGGAATGGAACACGAGCAGTACTTC
cdr3_aa: CASSQGPVFGTGMEHEQYF
clone_size: NA
j_call: TRBJ2-7
d_call: TRBD1
v_call: TRBV4-3

cdr3_nt: TGTGCCAGCAGCTCCACAGGGGGCCCTGGAAACACCATATATTTT
cdr3_aa: CASSSTGGPGNTIYF
clone_size: once
j_call: TRBJ1-3
d_call: TRBD1
v_call: TRBV6-5

cdr3_nt: TGTGCCAGCTCACTTGGGACAGGGGGTACGGGAAATGAGCAGTTCTTC
cdr3_aa: CASSLGTGGTGNEQFF
clone_size: NA
j_call: TRBJ2-1
d_call: TRBD1
v_call: TRBV18

cdr3_nt: TGTGCCAGCAGCTCTTCCCCGACAATATATGGCTACACCTTC
cdr3_aa: CASSSSPTIYGYTF
clone_size: NA
j_call: TRBJ1-2
d_call: NA
v_call: TRBV7-8

cdr3_nt: TGTGCCAGCAGCTCGCAGGGGGGTTACAATCAGCCCCAGCATTTT
cdr3_aa: CASSSQGGYNQPQHF
clone_size: NA
j_call: TRBJ1-5
d_call: TRBD1
v_call: TRBV7-2

cdr3_nt: TGTGCCAGCAGTGGGGGGGCCTCCTACAATGAGCAGTTCTTC
cdr3_aa: CASSGGASYNEQFF
clone_size: NA
j_call: TRBJ2-1
d_call: NA
v_call: TRBV28

cdr3_nt: TGTGCCAGCAGCTTAACAGGGGCCCCCGTAGGCAATCAGCCCCAGCATTTT
cdr3_aa: CASSLTGAPVGNQPQHF
clone_size: NA
j_call: TRBJ1-5
d_call: TRBD1
v_call: TRBV5-6

cdr3_nt: TGTGCCAGCAGCTACACCCTGGGAGGGAATGAGCAGTTCTTC
cdr3_aa: CASSYTLGGNEQFF
clone_size: NA
j_call: TRBJ2-1
d_call: TRBD2
v_call: TRBV6-4